This T cell receptor (beta chain) was observed in a study of cytomegalovirus exposure and HLA in healthy donors. With respect to this clone: What it binds is not known.

Findings of the study overall: The study designated about 160 TCR beta chains cytomegalovirus-associated. One later analysis, an examination of the 120 validation repertoires, found that first-cohort TCR clusters tended to co-occur in them.

The CDR3 is 15 residues long. V was trimmed by 0 bases and J by 4 bases, leaving 11 bases between them. Germline V CDR1 and CDR2: SGHRS, YFSETQ. The protocol was immunoSEQ multiplex PCR, while the TCRdb copy is restricted to in-frame clones and leaves out a portion. The profile shows 150,000 or so clones, nearly 90% of them singletons. The chain carries TRBV5-1 and TRBJ2-1, with D tentatively TRBD2 (6 bases). This TCR came from a woman aged 18-29 years in good health and CMV-seronegative. Sequences were obtained from PBMCs. CDR3 nucleotides: TGCGCCAGCAGCTTGGGCGGCGGGGATTACAATGAGCAGTTCTTC. Its translation is CASSLGGGDYNEQFF.